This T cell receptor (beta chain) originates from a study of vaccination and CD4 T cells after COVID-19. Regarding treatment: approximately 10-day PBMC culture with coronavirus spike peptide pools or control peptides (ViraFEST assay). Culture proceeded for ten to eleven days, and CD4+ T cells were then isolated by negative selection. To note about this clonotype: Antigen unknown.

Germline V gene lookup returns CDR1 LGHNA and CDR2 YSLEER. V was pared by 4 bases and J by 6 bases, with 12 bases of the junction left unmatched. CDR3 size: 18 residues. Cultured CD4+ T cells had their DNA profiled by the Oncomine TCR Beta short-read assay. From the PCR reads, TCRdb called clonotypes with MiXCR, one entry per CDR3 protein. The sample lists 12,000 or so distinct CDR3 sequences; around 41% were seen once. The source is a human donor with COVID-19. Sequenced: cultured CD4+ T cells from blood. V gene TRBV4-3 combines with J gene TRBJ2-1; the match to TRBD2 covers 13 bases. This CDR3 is CASSPATSGGARSNEQFF. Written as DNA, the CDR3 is TGCGCCAGCAGCCCAGCCACTAGCGGGGGGGCCCGAAGCAATGAGCAGTTCTTC.